A single sample gave rise to the 9 T cell receptor beta chains below, sequenced in a study of T cell changes during pregnancy in multiple sclerosis. TCRdb's table, derived via immunoSEQ multiplex PCR, lists solely in-frame clones and lacks some. The sample contains tens of thousands of clones, 92% of which appear only once. This sample comprised peripheral blood, obtained in the second trimester of pregnancy. The receptors here all came from a female donor with multiple sclerosis, enrolled in a pregnancy study.

The chain uses TRBV7-3 and TRBJ1-1; D is perhaps TRBD1 (6 bases). V was pared by 5 bases and J by 5 bases, with 18 bases between. The CDR3 consists of 15 residues. CDR1 and CDR2 (germline): SGHTA, FQGTGA. CDR3 DNA sequence: TGTGCCAGCAGCGCCGGGACATATATCCGGACTGAAGCTTTCTTT. It is translated as CASSAGTYIRTEAFF.

The chain links TRBV11-2 to TRBJ2-3, with a possible D match to TRBD2 (5 bases). This CDR3 contains 14 residues. V lost 5 bases, J lost 0 bases, and 9 bases lay in between. Looked up from germline, CDR1 is SGHAT and CDR2 is FQNNGV. CDR3 loop: CASSERLSTDTQYF. CDR3 DNA sequence: TGTGCCAGCAGCGAGCGGCTTAGCACAGATACGCAGTATTTT.

This clone was observed a single time. The rearrangement joins TRBV7-8 to TRBJ2-5; D perhaps matches TRBD2 (6 bases). V lost 5 bases to trimming and J lost 1 base, with 11 bases between them. This CDR3 region has 14 residues. In germline, CDR1 is SGHVS, CDR2 FQNEAQ. DNA of the CDR3: TGTGCCAGCAGCAAGGCGGGACTCCAAGAGACCCAGTACTTC. Protein: CASSKAGLQETQYF.

V usage is TRBV5-1 and J usage is TRBJ2-3, with no clear D. Germline V gene sequence: CDR1 SGHRS, CDR2 YFSETQ. The CDR3 is 16 amino acids. The V and J ends lost 4 bases and 2 bases respectively, with 17 bases between them. CDR3 DNA: TGCGCCAGCAGCCCCCTCCCGGGTTCCTACACAGATACGCAGTATTTT. This codes for CASSPLPGSYTDTQYF.

This chain uses TRBV4-3 with TRBJ2-7, with TRBD1 matching 7 bases. CDR1 and CDR2 (germline): LGHNA, YSLEER. The CDR3 contains 17 residues. V trimming: 3 bases; J trimming: 0 bases; junction bases outside the gene matches: 11. CDR3 nucleotide sequence: TGCGCCAGCAGCCACTTACTCGGGACAGAGAGCTCCTACGAGCAGTACTTC. Its protein is CASSHLLGTESSYEQYF.

This clone was detected once. The CDR3 DNA sequence: TGTGCCAGCAGCTTATACTCTATGGGCCAGGGGGCATGGAGCACTGAAGCTTTCTTT. Translation gives CASSLYSMGQGAWSTEAFF. The J gene is TRBJ1-1, the V gene TRBV7-8; 8 positions agree with TRBD1. The CDR3 has 19 amino acids. CDR1 is SGHVS, CDR2 FQNEAQ, per germline. Trimming took 2 bases from V and 4 from J; bases not matched to a gene: 18.

The rearrangement joins TRBV7-7 to TRBJ2-2; TRBD2 matches at 7 bases. The J segment lost 0 bases and the V segment lost 5 bases, leaving 6 bases of the junction unmatched. The CDR3 runs 16 residues. The germline CDR1 and CDR2 sequences are SSHAT and FNYEAQ (reference sequence). The CDR3 reads CASSMTGTTNTGELFF. CDR3 DNA sequence: TGTGCCAGCAGCATGACCGGGACTACGAACACCGGGGAGCTGTTTTTT.

The V and J genes are TRBV9 and TRBJ2-2; D remains unclear. CDR3 size: 14 residues. V lost 0 bases and J lost 3, with 6 bases in between. Looked up from germline, CDR1 is SGDLS and CDR2 is YYNGEE. In DNA, the CDR3 is TGTGCCAGCAGCGTAGTAGAGTACACCGGGGAGCTGTTTTTT. Amino acids: CASSVVEYTGELFF. Using reference TRBV9 and TRBJ2-2 for the parts outside the CDR3, the full variable domain is DSGVTQTPKHLITATGQRVTLRCSPRSGDLSVYWYQQSLDQGLQFLIQYYNGEERAKGNILERFSAQQFPDLHSELNLSSLELGDSALYFCASSVVEYTGELFFGEGSRLTVL.

The gene calls are TRBV2 and TRBJ1-2, with TRBD1 identical over 11 bases. Trimming at V came to 4 bases and at J to 4 bases, leaving 8 bases not matched to a gene. CDR1 and CDR2 from the germline V gene are SNHLY and FYNNEI. This CDR3 region has 16 residues. As DNA, the CDR3 is TGTGCCAGCAGTGGCGAAGGGACAGGGGGACTCTATGGCTACACCTTC. This encodes CASSGEGTGGLYGYTF.